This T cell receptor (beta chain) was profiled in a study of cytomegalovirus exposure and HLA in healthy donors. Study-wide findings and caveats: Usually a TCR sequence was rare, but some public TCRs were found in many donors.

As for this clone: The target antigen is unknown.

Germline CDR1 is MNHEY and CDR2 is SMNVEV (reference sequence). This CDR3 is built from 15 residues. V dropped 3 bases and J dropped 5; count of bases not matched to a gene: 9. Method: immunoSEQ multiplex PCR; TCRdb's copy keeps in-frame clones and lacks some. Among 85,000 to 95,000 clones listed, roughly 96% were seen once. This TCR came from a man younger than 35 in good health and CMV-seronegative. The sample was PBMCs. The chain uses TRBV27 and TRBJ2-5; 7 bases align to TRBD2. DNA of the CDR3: TGTGCCAGCAGTTTTATGGCGGGAGCGGGGGAGACCCAGTACTTC. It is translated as CASSFMAGAGETQYF.